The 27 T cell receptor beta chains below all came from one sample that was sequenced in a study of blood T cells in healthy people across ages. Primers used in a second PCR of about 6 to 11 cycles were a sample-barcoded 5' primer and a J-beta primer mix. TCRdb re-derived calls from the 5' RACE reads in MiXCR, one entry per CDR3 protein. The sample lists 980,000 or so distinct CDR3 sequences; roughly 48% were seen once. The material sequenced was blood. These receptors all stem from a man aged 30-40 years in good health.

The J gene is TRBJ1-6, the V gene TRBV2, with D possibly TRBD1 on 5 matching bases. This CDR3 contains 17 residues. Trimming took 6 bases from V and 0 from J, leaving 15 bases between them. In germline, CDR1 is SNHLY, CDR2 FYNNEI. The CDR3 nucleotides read TGTGCCAGCAGGGGGGGTCTTGGCAACTCCTATAATTCACCCCTCCACTTT. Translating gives CASRGGLGNSYNSPLHF. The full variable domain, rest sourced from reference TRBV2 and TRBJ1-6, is EPEVTQTPSHQVTQMGQEVILRCVPISNHLYFYWYRQILGQKVEFLVSFYNNEISEKSEIFDDQFSVERPDGSNFTLKIRSTKLEDSAMYFCASRGGLGNSYNSPLHFGNGTRLTVT.

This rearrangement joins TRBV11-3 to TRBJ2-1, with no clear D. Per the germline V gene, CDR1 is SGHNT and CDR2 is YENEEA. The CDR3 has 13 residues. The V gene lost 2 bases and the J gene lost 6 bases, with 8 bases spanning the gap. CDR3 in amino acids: CASSLTVVNEQFF. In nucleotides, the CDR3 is TGTGCCAGCAGCTTAACAGTGGTCAATGAGCAGTTCTTC.

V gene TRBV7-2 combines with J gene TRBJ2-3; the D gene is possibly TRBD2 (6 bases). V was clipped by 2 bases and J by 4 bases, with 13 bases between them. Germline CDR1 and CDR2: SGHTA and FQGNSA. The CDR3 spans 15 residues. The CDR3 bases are TGTGCCAGCAGCTTAAACCTTGGGGGGTCAGATACGCAGTATTTT. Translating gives CASSLNLGGSDTQYF.

This CDR3 is CSASSTGWGNTIYF. Written as DNA, the CDR3 is TGCAGTGCTAGCAGCACAGGCTGGGGAAACACCATATATTTT. The genes are TRBV20-1 and TRBJ1-3, with D perhaps matching TRBD1 (5 bases). The germline CDR1 and CDR2 sequences are DFQATT and SNEGSKA (reference sequence). With 3 bases removed from V and 4 bases from J, the gap between germline ends came to 13 bases. This CDR3 contains 14 residues.

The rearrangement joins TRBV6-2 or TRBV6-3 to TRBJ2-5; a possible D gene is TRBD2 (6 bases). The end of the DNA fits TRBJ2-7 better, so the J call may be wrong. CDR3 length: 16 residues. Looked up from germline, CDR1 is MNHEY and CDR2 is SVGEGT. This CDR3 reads CASSPRDSRTPYEQYF. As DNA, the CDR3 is TGTGCCAGCAGTCCTCGGGACTCCAGAACTCCTTACGAGCAGTACTTC.

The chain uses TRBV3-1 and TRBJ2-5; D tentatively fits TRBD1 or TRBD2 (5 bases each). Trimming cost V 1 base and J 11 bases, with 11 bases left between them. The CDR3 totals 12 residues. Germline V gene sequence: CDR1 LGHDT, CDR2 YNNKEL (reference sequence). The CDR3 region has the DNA TGTGCCAGCAGCCAAGTTATGGGGGAGCAGTACTTC. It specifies CASSQVMGEQYF.

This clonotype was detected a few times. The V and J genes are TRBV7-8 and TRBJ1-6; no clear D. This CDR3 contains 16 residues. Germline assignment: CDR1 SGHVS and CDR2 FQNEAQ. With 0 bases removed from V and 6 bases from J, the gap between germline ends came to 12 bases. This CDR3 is CASSLAGKSGNSPLHF. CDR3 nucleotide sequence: TGTGCCAGCAGCTTAGCTGGGAAGAGTGGTAATTCACCCCTCCACTTT.

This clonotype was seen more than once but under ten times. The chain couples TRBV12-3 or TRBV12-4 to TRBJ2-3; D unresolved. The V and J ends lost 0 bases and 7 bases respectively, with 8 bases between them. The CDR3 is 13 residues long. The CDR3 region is CASSLAPPNTQYF. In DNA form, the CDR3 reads TGTGCCAGCAGTTTAGCACCTCCAAATACGCAGTATTTT.

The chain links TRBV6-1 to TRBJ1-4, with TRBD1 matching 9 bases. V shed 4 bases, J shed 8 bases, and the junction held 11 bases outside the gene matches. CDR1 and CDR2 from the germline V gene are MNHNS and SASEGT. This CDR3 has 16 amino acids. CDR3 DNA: TGTGCCAGCAGTGGTAAAATGGGACAGGGTCGCGAAAAACTGTTTTTT. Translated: CASSGKMGQGREKLFF.

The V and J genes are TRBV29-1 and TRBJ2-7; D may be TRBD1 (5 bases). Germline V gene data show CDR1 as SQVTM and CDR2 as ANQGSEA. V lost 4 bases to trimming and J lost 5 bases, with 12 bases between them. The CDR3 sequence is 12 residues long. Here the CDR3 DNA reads TGCAGCGTTGTTAGGGGTGTTGACGAGCAGTACTTC. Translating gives CSVVRGVDEQYF.

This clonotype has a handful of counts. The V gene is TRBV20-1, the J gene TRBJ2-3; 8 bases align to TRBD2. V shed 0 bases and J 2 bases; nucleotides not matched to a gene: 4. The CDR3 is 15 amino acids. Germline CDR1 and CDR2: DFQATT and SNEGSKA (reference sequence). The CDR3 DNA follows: TGCAGTGCTAGAGATCCGGGGGGGATCACAGATACGCAGTATTTT. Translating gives CSARDPGGITDTQYF.

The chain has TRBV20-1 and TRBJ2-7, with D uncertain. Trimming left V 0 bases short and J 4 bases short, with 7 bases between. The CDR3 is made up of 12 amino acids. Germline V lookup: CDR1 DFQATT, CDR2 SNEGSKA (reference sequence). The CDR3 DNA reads TGCAGTGCTAGAGAACAGAAATACGAGCAGTACTTC. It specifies CSAREQKYEQYF.

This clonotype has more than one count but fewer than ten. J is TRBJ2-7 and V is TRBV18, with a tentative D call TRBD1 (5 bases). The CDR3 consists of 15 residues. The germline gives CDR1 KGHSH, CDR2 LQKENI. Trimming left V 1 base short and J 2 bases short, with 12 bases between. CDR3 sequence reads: CASSPQGNGPYEQYF. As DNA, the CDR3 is TGTGCCAGCTCACCACAGGGGAACGGGCCCTACGAGCAGTACTTC.

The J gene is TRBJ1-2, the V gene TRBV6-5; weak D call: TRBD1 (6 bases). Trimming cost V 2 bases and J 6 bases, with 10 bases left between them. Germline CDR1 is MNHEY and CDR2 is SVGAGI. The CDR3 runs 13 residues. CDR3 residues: CASSYDTGHGYTF. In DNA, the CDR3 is TGTGCCAGCAGTTACGATACAGGGCATGGCTACACCTTC.

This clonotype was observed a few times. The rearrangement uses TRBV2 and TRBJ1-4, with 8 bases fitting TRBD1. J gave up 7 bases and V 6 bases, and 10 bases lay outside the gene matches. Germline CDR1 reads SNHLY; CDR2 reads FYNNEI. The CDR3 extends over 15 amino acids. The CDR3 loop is CASSGRTGRGEKLFF. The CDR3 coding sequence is TGTGCCAGCAGCGGTCGGACAGGGAGAGGTGAAAAACTGTTTTTT.

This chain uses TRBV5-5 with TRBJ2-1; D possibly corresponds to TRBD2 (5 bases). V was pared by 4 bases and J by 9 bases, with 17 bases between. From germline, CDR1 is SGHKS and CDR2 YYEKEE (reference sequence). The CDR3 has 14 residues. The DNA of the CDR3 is TGTGCCAGCAGCCTCACTCCTGAAGGGAGTGAGCAGTTCTTC. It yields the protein CASSLTPEGSEQFF.

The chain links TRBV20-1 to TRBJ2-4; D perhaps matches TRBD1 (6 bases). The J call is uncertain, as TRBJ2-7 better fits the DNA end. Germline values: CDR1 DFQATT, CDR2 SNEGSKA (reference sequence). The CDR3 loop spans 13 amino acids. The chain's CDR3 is CSARRDMRYEQYF. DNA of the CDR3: TGCAGTGCCCGCCGGGACATGAGATACGAGCAGTACTTC.

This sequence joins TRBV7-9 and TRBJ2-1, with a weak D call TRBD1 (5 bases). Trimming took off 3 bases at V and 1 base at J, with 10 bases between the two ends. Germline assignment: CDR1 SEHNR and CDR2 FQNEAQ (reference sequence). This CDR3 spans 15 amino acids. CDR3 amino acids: CASSFQGLSYNEQFF. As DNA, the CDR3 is TGTGCCAGCAGCTTTCAGGGTTTATCCTACAATGAGCAGTTCTTC.

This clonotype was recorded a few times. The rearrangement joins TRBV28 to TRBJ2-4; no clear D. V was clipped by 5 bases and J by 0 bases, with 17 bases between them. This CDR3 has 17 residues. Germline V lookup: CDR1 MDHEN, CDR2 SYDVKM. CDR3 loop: CASSPGPVSIAKNIQYF. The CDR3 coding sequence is TGTGCCAGCAGTCCGGGTCCAGTGTCGATAGCCAAAAACATTCAGTACTTC. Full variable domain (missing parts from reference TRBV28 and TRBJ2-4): DVKVTQSSRYLVKRTGEKVFLECVQDMDHENMFWYRQDPGLGLRLIYFSYDVKMKEKGDIPEGYSVSREKKERFSLILESASTNQTSMYLCASSPGPVSIAKNIQYFGAGTRLSVL.

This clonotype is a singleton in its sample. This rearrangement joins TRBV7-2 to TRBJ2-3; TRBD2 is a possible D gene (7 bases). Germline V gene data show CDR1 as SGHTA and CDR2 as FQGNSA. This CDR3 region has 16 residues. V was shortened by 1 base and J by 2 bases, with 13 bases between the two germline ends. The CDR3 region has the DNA TGTGCCAGCAGCTTAGGGGGGGGCACCAACACAGATACGCAGTATTTT. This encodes CASSLGGGTNTDTQYF.

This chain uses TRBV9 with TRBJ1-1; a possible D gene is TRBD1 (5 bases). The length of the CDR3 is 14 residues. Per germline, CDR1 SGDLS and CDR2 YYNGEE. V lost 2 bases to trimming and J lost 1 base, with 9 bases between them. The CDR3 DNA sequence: TGTGCCAGCAGCGTGACAGCATCGAACACTGAAGCTTTCTTT. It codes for CASSVTASNTEAFF.

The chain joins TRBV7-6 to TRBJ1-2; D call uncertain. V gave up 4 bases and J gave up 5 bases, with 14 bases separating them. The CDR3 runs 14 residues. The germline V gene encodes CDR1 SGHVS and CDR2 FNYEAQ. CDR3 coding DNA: TGTGCCAGCAGCTCCCATCTAGGACTTTATGGCTACACCTTC. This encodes CASSSHLGLYGYTF. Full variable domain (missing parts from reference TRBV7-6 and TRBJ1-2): GAGVSQSPRYKVTKRGQDVALRCDPISGHVSLYWYRQALGQGPEFLTYFNYEAQQDKSGLPNDRFSAERPEGSISTLTIQRTEQRDSAMYRCASSSHLGLYGYTFGSGTRLTVV.

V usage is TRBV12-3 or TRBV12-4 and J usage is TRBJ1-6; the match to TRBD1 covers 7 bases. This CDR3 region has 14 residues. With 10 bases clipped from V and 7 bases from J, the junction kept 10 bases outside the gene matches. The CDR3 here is CAILQGGSNSPLHF. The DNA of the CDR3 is TGTGCCATCCTTCAAGGGGGCAGCAATTCACCCCTCCACTTT.

The CDR3 region has the DNA TGTGCCAGCAGTTTTGGGGGGGGTTTAGACGAGCAGTACTTC. Residues: CASSFGGGLDEQYF. The chain combines TRBV27 with TRBJ2-7, with 7 bases lining up with TRBD2. From germline, CDR1 is MNHEY and CDR2 SMNVEV (reference sequence). V was pared by 3 bases and J by 5 bases, with 7 bases of the junction left unmatched. The CDR3 consists of 14 residues.

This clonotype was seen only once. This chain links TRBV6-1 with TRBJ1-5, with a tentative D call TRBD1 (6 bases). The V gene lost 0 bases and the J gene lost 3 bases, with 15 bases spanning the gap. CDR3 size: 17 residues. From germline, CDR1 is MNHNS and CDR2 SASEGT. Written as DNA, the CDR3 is TGTGCCAGCAGTGAAGCAGGGGTGGGGGCCCACAATCAGCCCCAGCATTTT. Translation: CASSEAGVGAHNQPQHF.

CDR3 in DNA: TGCAGTGCATACATGCTAGCCAAAAACATTCAGTACTTC. Its protein product is CSAYMLAKNIQYF. This sequence joins TRBV20-1 and TRBJ2-4; no clear D gene. Deletions cut 6 bases from V and 0 bases from J, with 9 bases between. The CDR3 runs to 13 residues. CDR1 and CDR2 (germline): DFQATT, SNEGSKA (reference sequence).

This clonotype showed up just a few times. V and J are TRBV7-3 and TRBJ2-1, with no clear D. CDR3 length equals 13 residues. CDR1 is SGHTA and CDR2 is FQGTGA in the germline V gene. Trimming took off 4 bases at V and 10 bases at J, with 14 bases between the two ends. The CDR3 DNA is TGTGCCAGCAGCTCCCTGAGCGAGCAGGAGCAGTTCTTC. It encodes CASSSLSEQEQFF.